This TCR beta chain was profiled in a study of long-term antiretroviral therapy in people with HIV. This was the immunoSEQ v3.0 assay at survey level. This table comes from immunoSEQ multiplex PCR, and its TCRdb copy is limited to in-frame clones, with some not included. The sample has 30,000 to 40,000 clones; approximately 93% are singletons. The TCR sequence derives from a woman aged 50 to 60 with HIV. The source was unsorted PBMCs, collected around 5.4 years after starting antiretroviral therapy.

The CDR3, as DNA: TGTGCCAGCAGCCCCGGGACCAAGTCGGAGACCCAGTACTTC. Translated: CASSPGTKSETQYF. The chain combines TRBV11-3 with TRBJ2-5; D is perhaps TRBD1 or TRBD2 (5 bases each). V was clipped by 5 bases and J by 5 bases, with 15 bases between them. The CDR3 has 14 residues. In germline, CDR1 is SGHNT, CDR2 YENEEA.